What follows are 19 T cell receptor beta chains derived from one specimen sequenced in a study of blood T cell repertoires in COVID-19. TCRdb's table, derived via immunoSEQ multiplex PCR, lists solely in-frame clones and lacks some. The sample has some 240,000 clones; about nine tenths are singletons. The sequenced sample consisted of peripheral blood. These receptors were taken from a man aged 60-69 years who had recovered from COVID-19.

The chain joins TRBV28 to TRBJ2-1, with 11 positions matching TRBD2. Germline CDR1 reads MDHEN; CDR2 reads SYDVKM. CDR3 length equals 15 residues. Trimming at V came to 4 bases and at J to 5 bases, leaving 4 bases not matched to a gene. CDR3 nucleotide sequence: TGTGCCAGCAGTTCCCTAGCGGGGGGTGACAATGAGCAGTTCTTC. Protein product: CASSSLAGGDNEQFF.

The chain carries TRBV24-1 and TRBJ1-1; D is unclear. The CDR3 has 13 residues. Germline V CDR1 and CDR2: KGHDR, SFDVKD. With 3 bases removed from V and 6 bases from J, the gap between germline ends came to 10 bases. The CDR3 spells CATSDVDSAEAFF. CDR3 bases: TGTGCCACCAGTGATGTCGATTCAGCTGAAGCTTTCTTT.

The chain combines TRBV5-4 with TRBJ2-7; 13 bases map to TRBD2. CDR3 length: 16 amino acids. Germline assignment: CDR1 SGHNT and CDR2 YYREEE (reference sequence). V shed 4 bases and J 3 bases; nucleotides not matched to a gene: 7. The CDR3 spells CASSGETSGGNYEQYF. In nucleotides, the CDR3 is TGTGCCAGCAGCGGCGAGACTAGCGGGGGGAACTACGAGCAGTACTTC.

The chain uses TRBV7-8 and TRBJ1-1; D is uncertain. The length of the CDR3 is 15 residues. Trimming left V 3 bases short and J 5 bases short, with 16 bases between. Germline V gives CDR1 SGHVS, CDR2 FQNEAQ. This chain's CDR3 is CASSLVGSWWTEAFF. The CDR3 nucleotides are TGTGCCAGCAGCTTGGTGGGGAGCTGGTGGACTGAAGCTTTCTTT.

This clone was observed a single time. CDR3 sequence reads: CASRNRLSETQYF. DNA for the CDR3: TGTGCCAGCAGAAACAGGCTCTCGGAGACCCAGTACTTC. The chain carries TRBV2 and TRBJ2-5, with a possible D match to TRBD1 (5 bases). Trimming left V 6 bases short and J 5 bases short, with 13 bases between. Germline V gene lookup returns CDR1 SNHLY and CDR2 FYNNEI. This CDR3 spans 13 amino acids.

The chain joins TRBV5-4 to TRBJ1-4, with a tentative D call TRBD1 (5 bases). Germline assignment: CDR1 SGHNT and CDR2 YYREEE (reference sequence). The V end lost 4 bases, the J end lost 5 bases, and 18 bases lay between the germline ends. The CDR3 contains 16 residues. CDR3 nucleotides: TGTGCCAGCAGCCGGAACTACCCGGGGGAGAATGAAAAACTGTTTTTT. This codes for CASSRNYPGENEKLFF.

CDR3 residues: CASSYRDRGPWGYTF. CDR3 sequence (DNA): TGTGCCAGCAGCTACCGGGACAGGGGGCCTTGGGGCTACACCTTC. V usage is TRBV7-8 and J usage is TRBJ1-2; 12 bases line up with TRBD1. Germline CDR1 is SGHVS and CDR2 is FQNEAQ. V lost 4 bases to trimming and J lost 8 bases; unmatched junction nucleotides: 8. There are 15 residues in the CDR3. Full variable domain (outside the CDR3, taken from reference TRBV7-8 and TRBJ1-2): GAGVSQSPRYKVAKRGQDVALRCDPISGHVSLFWYQQALGQGPEFLTYFQNEAQLDKSGLPSDRFFAERPEGSVSTLKIQRTQQEDSAVYLCASSYRDRGPWGYTFGSGTRLTVV.

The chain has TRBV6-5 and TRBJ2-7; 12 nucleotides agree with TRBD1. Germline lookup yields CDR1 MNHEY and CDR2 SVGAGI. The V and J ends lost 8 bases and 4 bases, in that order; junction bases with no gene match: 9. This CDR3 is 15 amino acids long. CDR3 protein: CASRPGQGAYYEQYF. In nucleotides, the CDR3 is TGTGCCAGCCGACCGGGACAGGGGGCGTATTACGAGCAGTACTTC.

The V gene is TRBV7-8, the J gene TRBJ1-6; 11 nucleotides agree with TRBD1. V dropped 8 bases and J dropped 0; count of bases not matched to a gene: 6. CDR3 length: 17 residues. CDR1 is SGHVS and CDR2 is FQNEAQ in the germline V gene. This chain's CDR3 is CASGRDRGSSYNSPLHF. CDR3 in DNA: TGTGCCAGCGGCAGGGACAGGGGGAGCTCCTATAATTCACCCCTCCACTTT. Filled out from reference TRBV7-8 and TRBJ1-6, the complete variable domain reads GAGVSQSPRYKVAKRGQDVALRCDPISGHVSLFWYQQALGQGPEFLTYFQNEAQLDKSGLPSDRFFAERPEGSVSTLKIQRTQQEDSAVYLCASGRDRGSSYNSPLHFGNGTRLTVT.

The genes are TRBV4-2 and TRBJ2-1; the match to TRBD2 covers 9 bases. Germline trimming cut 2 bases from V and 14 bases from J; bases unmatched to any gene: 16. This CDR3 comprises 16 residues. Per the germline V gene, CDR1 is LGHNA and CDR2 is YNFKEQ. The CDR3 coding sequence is TGTGCCAGCAGCCAAAGGAGCCGGCGGGGGGGCGGAGAGGAGTTCTTC. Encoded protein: CASSQRSRRGGGEEFF.

The CDR3 DNA reads TGTGCCAGCAGCACCGGGACAGGGGCCTACAATGAGCAGTTCTTC. Protein sequence: CASSTGTGAYNEQFF. V gene TRBV5-4 combines with J gene TRBJ2-1, with 10 positions matching TRBD1. CDR1 and CDR2 from the germline V gene are SGHNT and YYREEE (reference sequence). Losses at the gene ends were 4 bases for V and 2 bases for J; bases not matched to a gene: 3. CDR3 size: 15 residues.

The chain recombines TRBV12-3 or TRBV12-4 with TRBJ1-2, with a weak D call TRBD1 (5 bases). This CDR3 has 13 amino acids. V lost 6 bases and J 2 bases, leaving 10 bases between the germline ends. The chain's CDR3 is CASSPRQNYGYTF. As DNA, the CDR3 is TGTGCCAGCAGCCCCAGACAGAACTATGGCTACACCTTC.

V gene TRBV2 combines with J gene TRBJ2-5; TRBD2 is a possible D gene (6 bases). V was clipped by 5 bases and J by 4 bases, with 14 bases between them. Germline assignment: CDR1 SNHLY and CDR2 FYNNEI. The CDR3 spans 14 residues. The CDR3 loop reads CASSPLAKGETQYF. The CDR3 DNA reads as TGTGCCAGCAGTCCCCTAGCGAAGGGAGAGACCCAGTACTTC. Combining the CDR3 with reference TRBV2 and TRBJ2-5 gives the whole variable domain EPEVTQTPSHQVTQMGQEVILRCVPISNHLYFYWYRQILGQKVEFLVSFYNNEISEKSEIFDDQFSVERPDGSNFTLKIRSTKLEDSAMYFCASSPLAKGETQYFGPGTRLLVL.

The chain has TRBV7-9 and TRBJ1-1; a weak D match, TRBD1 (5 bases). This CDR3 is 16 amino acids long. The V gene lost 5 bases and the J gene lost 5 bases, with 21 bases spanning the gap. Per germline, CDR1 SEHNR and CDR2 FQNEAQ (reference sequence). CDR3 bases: TGTGCCAGCAGCACCCCGCTTGTTGGGGCGGGAACTGAAGCTTTCTTT. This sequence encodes CASSTPLVGAGTEAFF.

CDR3 in amino acids: CASSNRDEKLFF. For the CDR3, the DNA is TGTGCCAGCAGTAACAGGGATGAAAAACTGTTTTTT. J is TRBJ1-4 and V is TRBV6-5; tentative D call: TRBD1 (6 bases). Germline V gene sequence: CDR1 MNHEY, CDR2 SVGAGI. Trimming pared 5 bases from V and 6 bases from J, leaving 7 bases between. The CDR3 is 12 amino acids.

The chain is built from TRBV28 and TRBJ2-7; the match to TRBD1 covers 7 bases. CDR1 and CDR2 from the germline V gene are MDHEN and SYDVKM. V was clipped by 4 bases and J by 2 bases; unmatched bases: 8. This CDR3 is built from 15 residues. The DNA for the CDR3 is TGTGCCAGCAGTTCTCCCGGGACAGAGACCTACGAGCAGTACTTC. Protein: CASSSPGTETYEQYF. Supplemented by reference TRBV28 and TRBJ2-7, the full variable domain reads DVKVTQSSRYLVKRTGEKVFLECVQDMDHENMFWYRQDPGLGLRLIYFSYDVKMKEKGDIPEGYSVSREKKERFSLILESASTNQTSMYLCASSSPGTETYEQYFGPGTRLTVT.

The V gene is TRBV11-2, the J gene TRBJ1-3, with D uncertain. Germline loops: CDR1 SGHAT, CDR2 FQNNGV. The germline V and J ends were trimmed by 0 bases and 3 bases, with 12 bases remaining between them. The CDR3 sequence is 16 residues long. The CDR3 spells CASSLDRRRNGNTIYF. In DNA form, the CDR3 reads TGTGCCAGCAGCTTAGATCGGAGGAGAAATGGAAACACCATATATTTT.

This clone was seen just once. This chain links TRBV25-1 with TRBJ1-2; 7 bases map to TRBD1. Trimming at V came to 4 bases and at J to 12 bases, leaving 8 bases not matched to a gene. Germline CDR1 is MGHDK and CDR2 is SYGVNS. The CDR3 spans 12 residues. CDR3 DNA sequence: TGTGCCAGCAGTGGGCGGACAGGAGGGAACACCTTC. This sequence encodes CASSGRTGGNTF.

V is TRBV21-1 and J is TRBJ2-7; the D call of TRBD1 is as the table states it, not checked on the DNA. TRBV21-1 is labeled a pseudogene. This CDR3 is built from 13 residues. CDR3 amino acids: CASSKEETNEQYF. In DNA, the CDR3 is TGTGCCAGCAGCAAAGAAGAGACAAACGAGCAGTACTTC.